These T cell receptor beta chains were read from a single sample in a study of blood T cell repertoires in COVID-19. Sequenced by immunoSEQ multiplex PCR; TCRdb stores in-frame clones only, minus some. The data contain about 290,000 clones, around nine tenths of them singletons. Sample: PBMCs or T cells enriched from blood (not recorded which). The source is a woman between 35 and 50 years old who had recovered from COVID-19. Each CDR3 is given with its conserved first and last residue. The order of the fields is V gene, J gene, D gene, clone size, CDR3 protein, CDR3 DNA. D genes are given only for firm matches. Size is omitted from some rows. Given values are once, few, many or a class for expanded clones.

V: TRBV6-4; J: TRBJ1-1; D: NA; size: NA; CDR3: CASDVGALVSENTEAFF; DNA: TGTGCCAGCGATGTGGGGGCGCTCGTTTCTGAGAACACTGAAGCTTTCTTT
V: TRBV18; J: TRBJ1-1; D: TRBD1; size: NA; CDR3: CASSQGQGGTEAFF; DNA: TGTGCCAGCTCACAAGGACAGGGGGGAACTGAAGCTTTCTTT
V: TRBV12-5; J: TRBJ2-2; D: NA; size: NA; CDR3: CASGSPGELFF; DNA: TGTGCTAGTGGCTCCCCCGGGGAGCTGTTTTTT
V: TRBV4-1; J: TRBJ2-6; D: NA; size: NA; CDR3: CASSQERDFSGANVLTF; DNA: TGCGCCAGCAGCCAAGAACGGGATTTCTCTGGGGCCAACGTCCTGACTTTC
V: TRBV6-1; J: TRBJ1-3; D: NA; size: NA; CDR3: CASSEQARGNTIYF; DNA: TGTGCCAGCAGTGAACAGGCGCGAGGAAACACCATATATTTT
V: TRBV7-9; J: TRBJ1-1; D: NA; size: NA; CDR3: CASSPPSRGSTEAFF; DNA: TGTGCCAGCAGCCCACCGAGTAGGGGATCCACTGAAGCTTTCTTT
V: TRBV11-2; J: TRBJ2-4; D: NA; size: NA; CDR3: CASLNIAKNIQYF; DNA: TGTGCCAGCCTGAACATAGCTAAAAACATTCAGTACTTC
V: TRBV24-1; J: TRBJ2-4; D: TRBD1; size: NA; CDR3: CAASIRTGATMPNIQYF; DNA: TGTGCCGCCAGTATAAGAACAGGGGCGACCATGCCAAACATTCAGTACTTC
V: TRBV5-1; J: TRBJ2-3; D: TRBD2; size: NA; CDR3: CASSLPGTSGGHTDTQYF; DNA: TGCGCCAGCAGCCTACCCGGGACTAGCGGGGGGCACACAGATACGCAGTATTTT
V: TRBV5-4; J: TRBJ2-7; D: NA; size: many; CDR3: CASNLQGGEQYF; DNA: TGTGCCAGCAACCTCCAGGGGGGCGAGCAGTACTTC
V: TRBV28; J: TRBJ1-2; D: NA; size: NA; CDR3: CASSSAPDSIGTF; DNA: TGTGCCAGCAGTTCCGCCCCGGACAGTATCGGCACCTTC
V: TRBV18; J: TRBJ1-5; D: TRBD1; size: NA; CDR3: CASSKGQGDQPQHF; DNA: TGTGCCAGCTCAAAGGGACAGGGTGACCAGCCCCAGCATTTT
V: TRBV7-3; J: TRBJ1-2; D: NA; size: NA; CDR3: CASSVQGGYGYTF; DNA: TGTGCCAGCAGCGTACAGGGTGGCTATGGCTACACCTTC
V: TRBV5-1; J: TRBJ1-4; D: NA; size: NA; CDR3: CASSLNGQSVEKLFF; DNA: TGCGCCAGCAGTTTAAACGGACAGTCGGTGGAAAAACTGTTTTTT
V: TRBV5-5; J: TRBJ1-4; D: NA; size: once; CDR3: CASSWGGANEKLFF; DNA: TGTGCCAGCAGCTGGGGGGGAGCTAATGAAAAACTGTTTTTT
V: TRBV2; J: TRBJ2-3; D: NA; size: NA; CDR3: CASHTPSTDTQYF; DNA: TGTGCCAGCCACACCCCTAGCACAGATACGCAGTATTTT